This TCR beta chain was documented in a study of CD8+ T cells in alopecia areata. Trimming left V 5 bases short and J 1 base short, with 20 bases between. Per germline, CDR1 SGHTA and CDR2 FQGNSA. This CDR3 has 17 amino acids. A few counts support this clone. Its antigen is unknown. Study-wide results and limits: Possibly because of HLA-related factors, TCR sharing was less clear across patients than in mice.

In each case, RNA was isolated and then reverse transcribed into cDNA as the sequencing template. Assay: immunoSEQ multiplex PCR; the TCRdb copy retains only in-frame clones and omits some. The sample contains 200,000 to 250,000 clones, just over 55% of which appear only once. The chain has TRBV7-2 and TRBJ2-5; D is possibly TRBD2 (6 bases). The TCR was taken from a human donor in good health. Sequences were obtained from CD8+ T cells sorted from blood. CDR3 in amino acids: CASSLNEVFGGQETQYF. As DNA, the CDR3 is TGTGCCAGCAGCCTAAATGAAGTGTTCGGGGGCCAAGAGACCCAGTACTTC.